The T cell receptor beta chain under discussion was sequenced for a study of shared clonotypes between healthy human individuals. Germline loops: CDR1 SGHTA, CDR2 FQGNSA. Losses at the gene ends were 6 bases for V and 9 bases for J; bases not matched to a gene: 10. This CDR3 comprises 14 residues. This clone was seen just once. The table came from immunoSEQ multiplex PCR; TCRdb's copy has only in-frame clones and leaves some out. The data hold approximately 1.5 million clones, with roughly 98.5% observed a single time. Healthy HIV-negative adults with no recent acute infections or vaccinations were recruited as donors.

The chain recombines TRBV7-2 with TRBJ2-1; 8 bases align to TRBD2. Specimen: naive CD4+ T cells sorted from blood. Subset here: CD45RA+ positively selected. The origin of this receptor is a man aged 25 to 40 in good health. CDR3 bases: TGTGCCAGCAGTTCCGGGACTAGGAGCGGTGAGCAGTTCTTC. The encoded protein is CASSSGTRSGEQFF.